Each of the 6 T cell receptor beta chains below was sequenced from the same sample in a study of type 1 and type 2 diabetes patients. Amplification started from genomic DNA. Multiplex PCR with 30 forward and 13 reverse primers amplified the TCR beta CDR3. TCRdb itself ran the multiplex PCR reads through MiXCR, one entry per CDR3 protein. The data contain about 250,000 distinct CDR3 sequences, more than 45% of them singletons. The sequencing sample was made of peripheral blood mononuclear cells (PBMCs). These receptors came from a man younger than 30 with type 2 diabetes.

The V call is TRBV7-2, the J call TRBJ2-5, with D tentatively TRBD1 (5 bases). The CDR3 covers 13 residues. The V and J ends lost 5 bases and 4 bases respectively, with 11 bases between them. CDR1 is SGHTA and CDR2 is FQGNSA in the germline V gene. CDR3 residues: CASSDSGGETQYF. CDR3 DNA sequence: TGTGCCAGCAGCGACAGTGGTGGAGAGACCCAGTACTTC.

This clonotype was seen only a few times. The V gene is TRBV7-2, the J gene TRBJ2-2; D unresolved. V was pared by 5 bases and J by 13 bases, with 14 bases between. The germline gives CDR1 SGHTA, CDR2 FQGNSA. The CDR3 loop spans 12 amino acids. In nucleotides, the CDR3 is TGTGCCAGCAGCCGCCCTCTGAATAGGCTGTTTTTT. Translation: CASSRPLNRLFF.

The chain carries TRBV19 and TRBJ1-2; D may be TRBD1 (5 bases). V lost 5 bases to trimming and J lost 0 bases, with 16 bases between them. Per the germline V gene, CDR1 is LNHDA and CDR2 is SQIVND (reference sequence). The CDR3 sequence is 16 residues long. For the CDR3, the DNA is TGTGCCAGTAGTCTAACTACAGGCTTAGCTAACTATGGCTACACCTTC. This sequence encodes CASSLTTGLANYGYTF.

This clonotype has a handful of counts. The rearrangement links TRBV15 to TRBJ2-7; no clear D. Germline V gene sequence: CDR1 LNHNV, CDR2 YYDKDF (reference sequence). This CDR3 contains 14 residues. V was trimmed by 5 bases and J by 2 bases, leaving 13 bases between them. In DNA, the CDR3 is TGTGCCACCAGCTTACGAGGAACTCCCTACGAGCAGTACTTC. Its translation is CATSLRGTPYEQYF.

V is TRBV7-3 and J is TRBJ1-2; D gene ambiguous. From germline, CDR1 is SGHTA and CDR2 FQGTGA. The CDR3 sequence is 15 residues long. V gave up 4 bases and J gave up 1 base, with 13 bases separating them. The CDR3 loop reads CASSSADGDNYGYTF. The CDR3 DNA reads as TGTGCCAGCAGCTCCGCGGACGGGGATAACTATGGCTACACCTTC.

The genes are TRBV4-1 and TRBJ2-5; 13 nucleotides line up with TRBD2. The CDR3 is made up of 17 amino acids. Unmatched junction bases numbered 9, after V lost 4 bases and J lost 4 bases. CDR1 is MGHRA, CDR2 YSYEKL, per germline. The CDR3 DNA reads as TGCGCCAGCAGCCTTGGACTAGCGGGGGCGGGGGGAGAGACCCAGTACTTC. Translated, it gives CASSLGLAGAGGETQYF.